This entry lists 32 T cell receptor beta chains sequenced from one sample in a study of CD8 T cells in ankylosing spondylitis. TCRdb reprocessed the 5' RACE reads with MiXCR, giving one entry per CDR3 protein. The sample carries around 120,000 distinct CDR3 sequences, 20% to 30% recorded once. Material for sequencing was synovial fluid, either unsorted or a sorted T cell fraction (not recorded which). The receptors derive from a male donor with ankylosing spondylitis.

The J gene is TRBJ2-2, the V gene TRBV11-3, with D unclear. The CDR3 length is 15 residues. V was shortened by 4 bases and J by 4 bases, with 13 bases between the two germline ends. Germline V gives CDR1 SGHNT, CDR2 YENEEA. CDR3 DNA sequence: TGTGCCAGCAGCTATGACCGGTCGAGCACCGGGGAGCTGTTTTTT. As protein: CASSYDRSSTGELFF.

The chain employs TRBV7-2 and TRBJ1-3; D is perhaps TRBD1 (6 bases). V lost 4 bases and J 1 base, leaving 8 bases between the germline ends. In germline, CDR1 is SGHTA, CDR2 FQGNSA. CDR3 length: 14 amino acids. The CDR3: CASSWDTSGNTIYF. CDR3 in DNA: TGTGCCAGCAGCTGGGACACATCTGGAAACACCATATATTTT. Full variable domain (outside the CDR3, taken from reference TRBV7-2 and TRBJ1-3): GAGVSQSPSNKVTEKGKDVELRCDPISGHTALYWYRQSLGQGLEFLIYFQGNSAPDKSGLPSDRFSAERTGGSVSTLTIQRTQQEDSAVYLCASSWDTSGNTIYFGEGSWLTVV.

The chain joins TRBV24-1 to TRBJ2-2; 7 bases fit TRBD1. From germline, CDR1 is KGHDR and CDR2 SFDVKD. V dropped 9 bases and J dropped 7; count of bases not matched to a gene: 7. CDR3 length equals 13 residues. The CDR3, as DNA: TGTGCCACCGCAACAGGGGATATCGGGGAGCTGTTTTTT. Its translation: CATATGDIGELFF.

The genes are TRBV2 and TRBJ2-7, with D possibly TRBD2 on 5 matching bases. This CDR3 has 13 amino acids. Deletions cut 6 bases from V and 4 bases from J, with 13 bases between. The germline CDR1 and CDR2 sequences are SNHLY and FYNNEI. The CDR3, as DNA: TGTGCCAGCAGGGACTGGGAGCCATACGAGCAGTACTTC. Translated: CASRDWEPYEQYF.

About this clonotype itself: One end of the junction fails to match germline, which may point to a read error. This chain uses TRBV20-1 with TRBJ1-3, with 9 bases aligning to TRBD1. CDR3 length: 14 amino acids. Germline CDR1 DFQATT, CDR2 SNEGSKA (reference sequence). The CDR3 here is CSASRDRAGNTIYF. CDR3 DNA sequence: TGCAGTGCTAGCCGGGACAGGGCTGGAAACACTATATATTTT.

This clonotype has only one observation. The CDR3 sequence: CASNQDTRNSPLHF. CDR3 DNA: TGTGCCAGCAACCAGGACACACGTAATTCACCCCTCCACTTT. The V and J genes are TRBV9 and TRBJ1-6; TRBD1 might be the D (5 bases). Per germline, CDR1 SGDLS and CDR2 YYNGEE. The CDR3 consists of 14 residues. The V gene lost 6 bases and the J gene lost 6 bases, with 13 bases spanning the gap.

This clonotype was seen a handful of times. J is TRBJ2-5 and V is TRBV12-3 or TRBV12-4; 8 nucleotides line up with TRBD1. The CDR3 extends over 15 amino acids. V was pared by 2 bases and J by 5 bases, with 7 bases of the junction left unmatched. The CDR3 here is CASSLIQGARETQYF. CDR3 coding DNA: TGTGCCAGCAGTTTAATTCAGGGGGCGAGGGAGACCCAGTACTTC.

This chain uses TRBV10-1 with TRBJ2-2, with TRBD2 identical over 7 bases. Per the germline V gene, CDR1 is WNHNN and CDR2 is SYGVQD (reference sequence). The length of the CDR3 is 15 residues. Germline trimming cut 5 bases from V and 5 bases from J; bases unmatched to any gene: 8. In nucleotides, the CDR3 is TGCGCCAGCAGTCTGACGGGGAGGGGAACCGGGGAGCTGTTTTTT. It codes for CASSLTGRGTGELFF.

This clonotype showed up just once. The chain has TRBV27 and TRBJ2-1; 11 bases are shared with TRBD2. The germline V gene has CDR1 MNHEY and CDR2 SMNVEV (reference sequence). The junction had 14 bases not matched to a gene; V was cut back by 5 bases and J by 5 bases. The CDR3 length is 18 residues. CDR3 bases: TGTGCCAGCAGTCTTATGTTAAGAGGGGGACTAGCGGACAATGAGCAGTTCTTC. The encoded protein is CASSLMLRGGLADNEQFF.

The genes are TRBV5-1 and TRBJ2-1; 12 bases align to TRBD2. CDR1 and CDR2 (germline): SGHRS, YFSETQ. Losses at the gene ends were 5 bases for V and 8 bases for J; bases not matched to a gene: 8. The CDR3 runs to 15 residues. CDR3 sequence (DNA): TGCGCCAGCAGTAGATCTAGCGGGAGGGAGGATGAGCAGTTCTTC. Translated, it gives CASSRSSGREDEQFF.

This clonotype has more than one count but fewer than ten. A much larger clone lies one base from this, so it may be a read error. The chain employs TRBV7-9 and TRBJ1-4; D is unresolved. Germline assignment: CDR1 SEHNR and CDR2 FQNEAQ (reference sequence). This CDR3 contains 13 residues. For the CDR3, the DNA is TGTTCCAGCAGTCGAGGCCGGAGCGAAAAACTGTTTTTT. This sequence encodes CSSSRGRSEKLFF.

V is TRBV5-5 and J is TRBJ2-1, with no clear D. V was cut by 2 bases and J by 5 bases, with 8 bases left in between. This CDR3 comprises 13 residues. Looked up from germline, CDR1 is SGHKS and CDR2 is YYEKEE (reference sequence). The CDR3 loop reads CASSFINDNEQFF. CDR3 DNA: TGTGCCAGCAGCTTCATAAATGACAATGAGCAGTTCTTC.

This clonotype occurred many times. The CDR3 reads CASSLVVWAETQYF. The CDR3 bases are TGCGCCAGCAGCTTGGTTGTGTGGGCGGAGACCCAGTACTTC. V gene TRBV5-1 combines with J gene TRBJ2-5; D unclear. The CDR3 totals 14 residues. V was shortened by 0 bases and J by 5 bases, with 11 bases between the two germline ends. The germline V gene has CDR1 SGHRS and CDR2 YFSETQ.

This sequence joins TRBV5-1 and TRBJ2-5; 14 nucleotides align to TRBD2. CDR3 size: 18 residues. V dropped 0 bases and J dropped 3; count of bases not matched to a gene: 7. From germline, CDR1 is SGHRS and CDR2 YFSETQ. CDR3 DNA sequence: TGCGCCAGCAGCTTGGTTGGGACTAGCGGGAGTCGAGAAGAGACCCAGTACTTC. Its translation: CASSLVGTSGSREETQYF.

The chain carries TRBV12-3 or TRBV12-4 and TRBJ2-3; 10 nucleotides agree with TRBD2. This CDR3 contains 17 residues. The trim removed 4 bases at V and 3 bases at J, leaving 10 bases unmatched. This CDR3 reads CASSSPLAGGGTDTQYF. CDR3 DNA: TGTGCCAGCAGTTCGCCCTTAGCGGGAGGTGGAACAGATACGCAGTATTTT.

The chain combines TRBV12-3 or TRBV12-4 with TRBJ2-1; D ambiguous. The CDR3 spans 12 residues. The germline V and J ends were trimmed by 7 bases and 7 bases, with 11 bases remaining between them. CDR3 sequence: CASIKDGNEQFF. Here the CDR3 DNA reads TGTGCCAGCATTAAAGACGGGAATGAGCAGTTCTTC.

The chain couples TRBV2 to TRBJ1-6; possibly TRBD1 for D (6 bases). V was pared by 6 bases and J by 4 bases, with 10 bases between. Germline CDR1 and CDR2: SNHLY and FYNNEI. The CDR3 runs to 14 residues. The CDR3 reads CASSGQNYNSPLHF. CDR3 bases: TGTGCCAGCAGCGGACAGAATTATAATTCACCCCTCCACTTT.

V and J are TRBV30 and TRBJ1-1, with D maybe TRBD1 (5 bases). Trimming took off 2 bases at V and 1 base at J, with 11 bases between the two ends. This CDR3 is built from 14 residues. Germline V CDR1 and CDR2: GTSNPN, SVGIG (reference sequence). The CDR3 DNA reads TGTGCCTGGAGTCCCGGGACGGGGAACACTGAAGCTTTCTTT. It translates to CAWSPGTGNTEAFF. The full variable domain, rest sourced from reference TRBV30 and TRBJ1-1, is SQTIHQWPATLVQPVGSPLSLECTVEGTSNPNLYWYRQAAGRGLQLLFYSVGIGQISSEVPQNLSASRPQDRQFILSSKKLLLSDSGFYLCAWSPGTGNTEAFFGQGTRLTVV.

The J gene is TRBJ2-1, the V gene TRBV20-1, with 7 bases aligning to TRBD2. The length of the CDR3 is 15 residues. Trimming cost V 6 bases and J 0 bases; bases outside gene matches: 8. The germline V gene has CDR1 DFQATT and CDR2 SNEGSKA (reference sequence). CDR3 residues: CSAPPAGSSYNEQFF. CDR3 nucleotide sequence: TGCAGTGCCCCGCCAGCGGGAAGCTCCTACAATGAGCAGTTCTTC.

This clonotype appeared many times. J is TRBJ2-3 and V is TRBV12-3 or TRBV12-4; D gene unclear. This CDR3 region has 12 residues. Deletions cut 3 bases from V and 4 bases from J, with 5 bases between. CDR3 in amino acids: CASSFWPDTQYF. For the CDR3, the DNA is TGTGCCAGCAGTTTTTGGCCAGATACGCAGTATTTT.

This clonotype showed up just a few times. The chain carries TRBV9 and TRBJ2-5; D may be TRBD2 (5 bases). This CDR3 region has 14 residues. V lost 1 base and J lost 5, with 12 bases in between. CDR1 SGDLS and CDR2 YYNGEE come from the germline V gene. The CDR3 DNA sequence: TGTGCCAGCAGCGTATCCTCCGGGGTCGAGACCCAGTACTTC. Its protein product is CASSVSSGVETQYF.

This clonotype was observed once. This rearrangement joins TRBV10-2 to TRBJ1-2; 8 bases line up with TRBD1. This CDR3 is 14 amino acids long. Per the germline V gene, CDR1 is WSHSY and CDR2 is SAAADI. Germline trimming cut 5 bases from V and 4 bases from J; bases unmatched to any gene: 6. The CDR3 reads CASSQDRESYGYTF. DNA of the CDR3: TGCGCCAGCAGTCAGGACAGGGAATCCTATGGCTACACCTTC.

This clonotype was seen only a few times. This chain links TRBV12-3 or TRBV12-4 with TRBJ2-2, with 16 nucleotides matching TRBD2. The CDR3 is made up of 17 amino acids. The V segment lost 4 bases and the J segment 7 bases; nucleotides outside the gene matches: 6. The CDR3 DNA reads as TGTGCCAGCAGTTCTGGGACTAGCGGGAGGGCCGGCGGGGAGCTGTTTTTT. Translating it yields CASSSGTSGRAGGELFF.

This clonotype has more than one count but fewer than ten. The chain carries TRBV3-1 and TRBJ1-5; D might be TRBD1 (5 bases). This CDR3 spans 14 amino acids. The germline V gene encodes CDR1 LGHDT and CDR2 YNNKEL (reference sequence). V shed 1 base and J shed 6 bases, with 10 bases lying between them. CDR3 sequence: CASSQVGGGQPQHF. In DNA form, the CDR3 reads TGTGCCAGCAGCCAAGTCGGGGGTGGTCAGCCCCAGCATTTT.

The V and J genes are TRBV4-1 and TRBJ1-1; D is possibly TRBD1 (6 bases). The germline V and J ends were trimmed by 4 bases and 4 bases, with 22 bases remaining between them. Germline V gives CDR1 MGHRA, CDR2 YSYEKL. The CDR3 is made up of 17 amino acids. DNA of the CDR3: TGCGCCAGCAGCCTCACCCCGGGGGGGGGCTCGAGCACTGAAGCTTTCTTT. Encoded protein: CASSLTPGGGSSTEAFF.

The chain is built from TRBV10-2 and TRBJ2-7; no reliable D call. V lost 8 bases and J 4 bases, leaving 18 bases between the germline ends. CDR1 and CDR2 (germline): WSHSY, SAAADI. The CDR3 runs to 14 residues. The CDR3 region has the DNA TGCGCCAGCCTGAATTTCCCCCAAATGTACGAGCAGTACTTC. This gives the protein CASLNFPQMYEQYF.

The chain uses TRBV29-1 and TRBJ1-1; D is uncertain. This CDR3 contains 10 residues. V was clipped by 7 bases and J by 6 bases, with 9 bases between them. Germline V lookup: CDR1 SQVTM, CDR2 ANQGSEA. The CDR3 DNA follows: TGCAGCGGGTGGTTATCTGAAGCTTTCTTT. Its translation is CSGWLSEAFF.

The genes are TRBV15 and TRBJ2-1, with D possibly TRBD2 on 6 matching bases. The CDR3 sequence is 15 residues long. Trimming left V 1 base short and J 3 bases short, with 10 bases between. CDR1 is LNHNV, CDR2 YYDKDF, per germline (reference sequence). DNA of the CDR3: TGTGCCACCAGCAGAGTTAGCGGCCTCTACAATGAGCAGTTCTTC. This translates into CATSRVSGLYNEQFF.

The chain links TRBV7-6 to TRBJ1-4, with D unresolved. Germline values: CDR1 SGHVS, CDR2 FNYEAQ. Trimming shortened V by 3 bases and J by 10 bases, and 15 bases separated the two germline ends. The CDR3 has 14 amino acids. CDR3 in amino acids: CASSLFEAGVKLFF. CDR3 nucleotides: TGTGCCAGCAGCTTGTTCGAGGCGGGAGTAAAACTGTTTTTT.

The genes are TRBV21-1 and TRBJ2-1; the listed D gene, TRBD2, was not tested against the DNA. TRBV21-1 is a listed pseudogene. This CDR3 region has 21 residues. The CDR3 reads CASSKALGCPSGRPNYNEQFF. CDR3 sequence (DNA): TGTGCCAGCAGCAAAGCATTGGGGTGCCCTAGCGGGAGACCGAACTACAATGAGCAGTTCTTC.

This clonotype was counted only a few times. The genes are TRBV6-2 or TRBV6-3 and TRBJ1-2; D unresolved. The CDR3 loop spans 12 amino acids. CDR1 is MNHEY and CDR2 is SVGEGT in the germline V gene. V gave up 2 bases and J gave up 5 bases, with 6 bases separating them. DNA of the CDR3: TGTGCCAGCAGTTACCCGGATTATGGCTACACCTTC. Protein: CASSYPDYGYTF.

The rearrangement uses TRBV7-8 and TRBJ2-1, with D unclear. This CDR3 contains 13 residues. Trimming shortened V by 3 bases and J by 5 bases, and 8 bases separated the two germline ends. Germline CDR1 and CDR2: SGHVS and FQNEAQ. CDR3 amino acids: CASSFSLDNEQFF. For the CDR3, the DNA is TGTGCCAGCAGCTTTTCGCTTGACAATGAGCAGTTCTTC.